This T cell receptor (beta chain) was sequenced during a study of T-cell reconstitution after alpha-beta-depleted transplantation in children. Study-level findings and limits: Newly generated T cells supplied most T-cell counts and diversity one year post-transplant. The study traced high day-60 TCRbeta diversity in some patients to surviving recipient T cells and thymic progenitors. Where alpha-beta T cells came from about two months after transplant was reportedly several hundred expanded graft clones.

This clonotype was seen ten or more times. Its cognate antigen is unknown. Unique molecular identifiers were used in preparing the TCRbeta library. One entry per CDR3 protein results from TCRdb running MiXCR on the PCR reads. This table holds under 850,000 distinct CDR3 sequences, over 10% found once. Germline CDR1 SGHRS, CDR2 YFSETQ. Trimming at V came to 0 bases and at J to 6 bases, leaving 8 bases not matched to a gene. This CDR3 is built from 16 residues. This rearrangement joins TRBV5-1 to TRBJ2-1, with 8 bases fitting TRBD2. Material: PBMCs, obtained before TCRalphabeta/CD19-depleted stem cell transplant. The source is a girl aged 2 to 9 with congenital amegakaryocytic thrombocytopenia, due to receive a stem cell transplant. The CDR3 reads CASSLALAGLVNEQFF. DNA for the CDR3: TGCGCCAGCAGCTTGGCCTTAGCGGGACTCGTCAATGAGCAGTTCTTC.